This T cell receptor beta chain was documented in a study of response to subunit inactivated influenza vaccine. Findings and limits, study-wide: Few additional T cells are recruited per seasonal influenza vaccination, authors suggested.

This clonotype was seen a handful of times. Antigen unknown. Germline V CDR1 and CDR2: SQVTM, ANQGSEA. With 6 bases clipped from V and 6 bases from J, the junction kept 7 bases outside the gene matches. The CDR3 is 14 amino acids. Using its own MiXCR run on the RT-PCR reads, TCRdb lists one record per CDR3 protein. The sample has around 520,000 distinct CDR3 sequences; approximately 24% are singletons. V usage is TRBV29-1 and J usage is TRBJ1-4, with 10 bases lining up with TRBD1. Sequences were derived from CD4+ T cells sorted from PBMCs, sampled approximately 5 days after vaccination. This clonotype originated in a man in his fifties who received an inactivated influenza vaccine. The CDR3 sequence is CSVAYGTGDEKLFF. The CDR3 DNA is TGCAGCGTAGCGTACGGGACAGGGGATGAAAAACTGTTTTTT.